What follows is one TCR beta chain and its context. Its antigen is currently unknown. The data were obtained in a study of shared clonotypes between healthy human individuals. Overall study results and limits: Among non-shared clonotypes, generation probabilities were lower than among those shared by all four donors. Sequencing depth was expected to affect clonotype sharing among donors. Between a few donors, naive CD4 clonotypes were shared at a level of approximately 5%.

Naive-designated CD8 cells lacked CD45RO, were positively enriched for CCR7, and omitted terminally differentiated effector memory CD45RA+ cells. Sequencing used immunoSEQ multiplex PCR; TCRdb keeps in-frame clones, though not all of them. The data show about 2 million clones, about 94% seen once. The specimen was naive CD8+ T cells sorted from blood. This clonotype was sampled from a man between 18 and 29 years old in good health.

The CDR3 here is CASSFGREIYGYTF. DNA of the CDR3: TGTGCCAGCAGCTTCGGACGGGAGATCTATGGCTACACCTTC. The chain combines TRBV11-2 with TRBJ1-2, with D unresolved. The CDR3 is 14 residues long. V lost 3 bases and J 4 bases, leaving 12 bases between the germline ends. The germline gives CDR1 SGHAT, CDR2 FQNNGV.